This is a list of T cell receptor beta chains from one sample in a study of OX40 agonist ivuxolimab in advanced cancers. TCRdb keeps only in-frame clones here, not all; method: immunoSEQ multiplex PCR. There are around 84,000 clones in the sample; about 90% occur only once, and roughly 0.56% lies in the top ten. Sequencing was performed on CD4+ or CD8+ T cells sorted from blood, taken in a trial of the OX40 agonist ivuxolimab. All receptors derive from an adult with an advanced solid tumor such as melanoma, head and neck, liver or kidney cancer. CDR3s include the opening cysteine and the closing phenylalanine or tryptophan. A D gene is named only where the DNA matches it firmly. Clone size appears in some rows only: once, few, many, or a class for an expanded clone.

J: TRBJ2-1; D: .; size: .; V: TRBV5-1; length: 13; CDR3: CASSTPEPGEQFF; DNA: TGCGCCAGCAGCACCCCAGAGCCGGGGGAGCAGTTCTTC
J: TRBJ2-1; D: TRBD1; size: .; V: TRBV4-2; length: 15; CDR3: CASSQGTGGSNEQFF; DNA: TGTGCCAGCAGCCAAGGGACAGGGGGCTCGAATGAGCAGTTCTTC
J: TRBJ2-2; D: .; size: .; V: TRBV7-6; length: 14; CDR3: CASSLVVGTGELFF; DNA: TGTGCCAGCAGCTTAGTCGTTGGGACCGGGGAGCTGTTTTTT
J: TRBJ1-5; D: .; size: .; V: TRBV27; length: 15; CDR3: CASSPQGSGNQPQHF; DNA: TGTGCCAGCAGCCCCCAGGGCAGCGGCAATCAGCCCCAGCATTTT
J: TRBJ1-4; D: .; size: .; V: TRBV18; length: 15; CDR3: CASSPRPGVNEKLFF; DNA: TGTGCCAGCTCACCACGGCCAGGGGTTAATGAAAAACTGTTTTTT
J: TRBJ1-2; D: TRBD1; size: .; V: TRBV9; length: 16; CDR3: CASSPTLGGDYYGYTF; DNA: TGTGCCAGCAGTCCCACACTAGGGGGCGATTATTATGGCTACACCTTC
J: TRBJ2-1; D: .; size: .; V: TRBV29-1; length: 14; CDR3: CSLGGGRGKNEQFF; DNA: TGCAGCCTGGGTGGGGGGCGCGGGAAAAATGAGCAGTTCTTC
J: TRBJ2-7; D: TRBD1; size: .; V: TRBV18; length: 17; CDR3: CASSQLNPGGLSYEQYF; DNA: TGTGCCAGCTCACAGCTGAATCCAGGGGGCCTCTCCTACGAGCAGTACTTC
J: TRBJ2-4; D: .; size: .; V: TRBV21-1; length: 17; CDR3: CASSKGPQGGIKNIQYF; DNA: TGTGCCAGCAGCAAAGGGCCTCAGGGCGGGATTAAAAACATTCAGTACTTC
J: TRBJ2-3; D: TRBD2; size: .; V: TRBV5-4; length: 16; CDR3: CASSQGGLAGADTQYF; DNA: TGTGCCAGCAGCCAAGGGGGACTAGCGGGAGCAGATACGCAGTATTTT
J: TRBJ1-2; D: .; size: .; V: TRBV6-5; length: 13; CDR3: CASSYDRFYGYTF; DNA: TGTGCCAGCAGTTACGACAGGTTTTATGGCTACACCTTC
J: TRBJ2-3; D: TRBD2; size: .; V: TRBV19; length: 15; CDR3: CASSIRGTSGDTQYF; DNA: TGTGCCAGTAGTATTCGAGGGACTAGTGGAGATACGCAGTATTTT
J: TRBJ2-4; D: TRBD1; size: .; V: TRBV28; length: 12; CDR3: CASTGTASSQYF; DNA: TGTGCCAGCACCGGGACAGCCTCTTCGCAGTACTTC
J: TRBJ2-5; D: TRBD1; size: few; V: TRBV7-9; length: 15; CDR3: CASSSDRGEVETQYF; DNA: TGTGCCAGCAGCTCGGACAGGGGTGAAGTGGAGACCCAGTACTTC
J: TRBJ2-1; D: .; size: .; V: TRBV29-1; length: 12; CDR3: CSVPRNHNEQFF; DNA: TGCAGCGTCCCCAGAAACCACAATGAGCAGTTCTTC
J: TRBJ2-7; D: TRBD2; size: .; V: TRBV27; length: 16; CDR3: CASRNRTSVVLYEQYF; DNA: TGTGCCAGCAGAAATAGGACTAGCGTAGTCCTCTACGAGCAGTACTTC
J: TRBJ2-7; D: .; size: .; V: TRBV5-4; length: 13; CDR3: CASSLPGLKEQYF; DNA: TGTGCCAGCAGCTTACCTGGTTTGAAGGAGCAGTACTTC
J: TRBJ1-1; D: TRBD1; size: .; V: TRBV12-5; length: 16; CDR3: CASGSSYTGVRTEAFF; DNA: TGTGCTAGTGGTAGCTCATACACAGGGGTACGCACTGAAGCTTTCTTT
J: TRBJ1-2; D: .; size: once; V: TRBV5-5; length: 13; CDR3: CASSLWGSGGYTF; DNA: TGTGCCAGCAGCCTCTGGGGGTCCGGGGGCTACACCTTC
J: TRBJ2-1; D: TRBD1; size: .; V: TRBV7-3; length: 17; CDR3: CASSFRSGTGGPGPQFF; DNA: TGTGCCAGCAGCTTTAGATCCGGGACAGGGGGCCCAGGCCCCCAGTTCTTC
J: TRBJ2-1; D: TRBD1; size: .; V: TRBV6-4; length: 13; CDR3: CASSDSQGGEQFF; DNA: TGTGCCAGCAGTGACTCACAGGGGGGTGAGCAGTTCTTC
J: TRBJ2-1; D: .; size: few; V: TRBV30; length: 13; CDR3: CAWSEGSYNEQFF; DNA: TGTGCCTGGAGTGAGGGATCCTACAATGAGCAGTTCTTC
J: TRBJ2-7; D: .; size: .; V: TRBV7-2; length: 15; CDR3: CASSLGGAYFYEQYF; DNA: TGTGCCAGCAGCTTAGGGGGGGCGTATTTCTACGAGCAGTACTTC
J: TRBJ2-5; D: TRBD2; size: once; V: TRBV27; length: 14; CDR3: CASRMTSGRETQYF; DNA: TGTGCCAGCAGGATGACTAGCGGGAGGGAGACCCAGTACTTC
J: TRBJ2-7; D: TRBD1; size: .; V: TRBV5-4; length: 16; CDR3: CASSDPQGARTYEQYF; DNA: TGTGCCAGCAGCGACCCACAGGGGGCTCGAACCTACGAGCAGTACTTC
J: TRBJ1-3; D: .; size: .; V: TRBV4-3; length: 15; CDR3: CASSHVGGTENTIYF; DNA: TGCGCCAGCAGCCACGTCGGCGGCACTGAAAACACCATATATTTT
J: TRBJ2-1; D: .; size: .; V: TRBV5-1; length: 15; CDR3: CASSLDQGNYNEQFF; DNA: TGCGCCAGCAGCTTGGACCAGGGGAACTACAATGAGCAGTTCTTC
J: TRBJ1-2; D: .; size: .; V: TRBV4-1; length: 15; CDR3: CASSQDPGTNYGYTF; DNA: TGCGCCAGCAGCCAAGATCCGGGGACCAACTATGGCTACACCTTC
J: TRBJ1-5; D: .; size: .; V: TRBV19; length: 14; CDR3: CASSIWGSEQPQHF; DNA: TGTGCCAGTAGTATTTGGGGCTCTGAGCAGCCCCAGCATTTT
J: TRBJ1-1; D: TRBD1; size: .; V: TRBV19; length: 12; CDR3: CASMDRGPEAFF; DNA: TGTGCCAGCATGGACAGGGGACCTGAAGCTTTCTTT
J: TRBJ1-1; D: TRBD1; size: .; V: TRBV4-2; length: 16; CDR3: CASSPGQGMRNTEAFF; DNA: TGTGCCAGCAGCCCGGGACAGGGGATGAGGAACACTGAAGCTTTCTTT
J: TRBJ1-1; D: .; size: .; V: TRBV25-1; length: 13; CDR3: CASSVQGFTEAFF; DNA: TGTGCCAGCAGTGTACAGGGCTTCACTGAAGCTTTCTTT
J: TRBJ2-1; D: .; size: .; V: TRBV6-5; length: 13; CDR3: CASSYSRGRGQFF; DNA: TGTGCCAGCAGTTACTCCCGGGGACGGGGGCAGTTCTTC
J: TRBJ2-5; D: TRBD1; size: .; V: TRBV7-6; length: 17; CDR3: CASSLARDRVGKETQYF; DNA: TGTGCCAGCAGCTTAGCACGGGACAGGGTAGGGAAAGAGACCCAGTACTTC
J: TRBJ1-1; D: .; size: .; V: TRBV7-3; length: 15; CDR3: CASSLQGLEGTEAFF; DNA: TGTGCCAGCAGCTTACAGGGGTTAGAGGGGACTGAAGCTTTCTTT
J: TRBJ1-5; D: TRBD1; size: .; V: TRBV7-2; length: 15; CDR3: CASSFRTGGNQPQHF; DNA: TGTGCCAGCAGCTTCCGGACAGGGGGCAATCAGCCCCAGCATTTT
J: TRBJ2-3; D: TRBD2; size: .; V: TRBV5-6; length: 15; CDR3: CASSLGLAGADTQYF; DNA: TGTGCCAGCAGCCTGGGACTAGCGGGCGCAGATACGCAGTATTTT